One and the same sample provided the 28 T cell receptor beta chains below, sequenced in a study of cytomegalovirus exposure and HLA in healthy donors. Both 60 Vbeta primers and 13 Jbeta primers went into the PCR. Assay: immunoSEQ multiplex PCR; the TCRdb copy retains only in-frame clones and omits some. Of about 98,000 clones in the sample, about 83% were seen once. The source material was PBMCs. These receptors originate from a female donor in good health and CMV-seropositive.

DNA of the CDR3: TGTGCCAGCAGCAGGGTCCCCGTACAGGGCAACCAAGAGACCCAGTACTTC. Its translation: CASSRVPVQGNQETQYF. The chain is built from TRBV5-4 and TRBJ2-5, with D possibly TRBD1 on 6 matching bases. Germline V gene data show CDR1 as SGHNT and CDR2 as YYREEE (reference sequence). This CDR3 is built from 17 residues. V lost 4 bases and J 0 bases, leaving 19 bases between the germline ends. Full variable domain (rest looked up from reference TRBV5-4 and TRBJ2-5): ETGVTQSPTHLIKTRGQQVTLRCSSQSGHNTVSWYQQALGQGPQFIFQYYREEENGRGNFPPRFSGLQFPNYSSELNVNALELDDSALYLCASSRVPVQGNQETQYFGPGTRLLVL.

The J gene is TRBJ1-1, the V gene TRBV5-1; D uncertain. CDR1 is SGHRS and CDR2 is YFSETQ in the germline V gene. The CDR3 loop spans 14 amino acids. V was shortened by 4 bases and J by 1 base, with 11 bases between the two germline ends. CDR3 bases: TGCGCCAGCAGCCAGACTTCATGGAACACTGAAGCTTTCTTT. It specifies CASSQTSWNTEAFF.

This clone has only one observation. This chain links TRBV7-9 with TRBJ1-4; D uncertain. The V and J ends lost 9 bases and 6 bases respectively, with 17 bases between them. This CDR3 has 14 residues. Germline V CDR1 and CDR2: SEHNR, FQNEAQ (reference sequence). CDR3 sequence: CASTGGLGYEKLFF. CDR3 nucleotide sequence: TGTGCCAGTACCGGCGGGTTGGGGTATGAAAAACTGTTTTTT. Filled out from reference TRBV7-9 and TRBJ1-4, the complete variable domain reads DTGVSQNPRHKITKRGQNVTFRCDPISEHNRLYWYRQTLGQGPEFLTYFQNEAQLEKSRLLSDRFSAERPKGSFSTLEIQRTEQGDSAMYLCASTGGLGYEKLFFGSGTQLSVL.

The chain links TRBV19 to TRBJ2-7; TRBD1 matches at 8 bases. Germline values: CDR1 LNHDA, CDR2 SQIVND (reference sequence). The CDR3 contains 14 residues. The ends lost 5 bases at V and 3 bases at J; junction bases unmatched: 6. The CDR3 DNA reads TGTGCCAGTAGTTACGGACAGGGCGGCTACGAGCAGTACTTC. Protein sequence: CASSYGQGGYEQYF.

Only a few counts were recorded for this clone. The rearrangement uses TRBV5-8 and TRBJ2-7; 9 bases match TRBD2. Germline CDR1 and CDR2: SGHTS and YDEGEE. Trimming took 4 bases from V and 4 from J; bases not matched to a gene: 6. This CDR3 comprises 14 residues. The CDR3 sequence is CASSPLAGIYEQYF. CDR3 bases: TGTGCCAGCAGCCCACTAGCGGGCATATACGAGCAGTACTTC.

The chain employs TRBV2 and TRBJ2-1; a possible D gene is TRBD2 (6 bases). V was pared by 1 base and J by 8 bases, with 15 bases between. Germline loops: CDR1 SNHLY, CDR2 FYNNEI. This CDR3 spans 15 amino acids. As DNA, the CDR3 is TGTGCCAGCAGTGAAGGGGACTCGATGGTCGATGAGCAGTTCTTC. Its protein is CASSEGDSMVDEQFF.

CDR3 loop: CASTGAGSGRSSPYEQYF. The CDR3 coding sequence is TGCGCCAGCACAGGAGCGGGTAGCGGGAGAAGTAGTCCCTACGAGCAGTACTTC. The V call is TRBV5-1, the J call TRBJ2-7, with 9 bases fitting TRBD2. V lost 6 bases to trimming and J lost 2 bases; unmatched junction nucleotides: 18. The CDR3 loop spans 18 amino acids. Germline V lookup: CDR1 SGHRS, CDR2 YFSETQ.

The chain combines TRBV9 with TRBJ2-5, with D possibly TRBD1 on 5 matching bases. Germline V gene data show CDR1 as SGDLS and CDR2 as YYNGEE. There are 15 residues in the CDR3. V was pared by 0 bases and J by 2 bases, with 11 bases between. The CDR3 is CASSVAMGRQETQYF. CDR3 DNA sequence: TGTGCCAGCAGCGTAGCTATGGGGCGGCAAGAGACCCAGTACTTC. Combining the CDR3 with reference TRBV9 and TRBJ2-5 gives the whole variable domain DSGVTQTPKHLITATGQRVTLRCSPRSGDLSVYWYQQSLDQGLQFLIQYYNGEERAKGNILERFSAQQFPDLHSELNLSSLELGDSALYFCASSVAMGRQETQYFGPGTRLLVL.

The CDR3 sequence: CASSPGTSETAYNEQFF. As DNA, the CDR3 is TGTGCCAGCAGCCCAGGGACTAGCGAGACGGCCTACAATGAGCAGTTCTTC. This chain uses TRBV27 with TRBJ2-1; the match to TRBD2 covers 10 bases. The germline gives CDR1 MNHEY, CDR2 SMNVEV (reference sequence). The V segment lost 6 bases and the J segment 2 bases; nucleotides outside the gene matches: 10. The CDR3 is made up of 17 amino acids.

This clone was seen only a few times. The chain recombines TRBV11-2 with TRBJ2-7; TRBD2 matches at 7 bases. The length of the CDR3 is 15 residues. Losses at the gene ends were 1 base for V and 2 bases for J; bases not matched to a gene: 5. Germline V gene data show CDR1 as SGHAT and CDR2 as FQNNGV. For the CDR3, the DNA is TGTGCCAGCAGCTTAGGAATGGGAGGGGCCTACGAGCAGTACTTC. Translated, it gives CASSLGMGGAYEQYF.

The chain carries TRBV4-1 and TRBJ2-2; TRBD1 matches at 7 bases. In germline, CDR1 is MGHRA, CDR2 YSYEKL. Trimming at V came to 0 bases and at J to 2 bases, leaving 6 bases not matched to a gene. The CDR3 runs 17 residues. The CDR3 nucleotides are TGCGCCAGCAGCCAAGAACTTACAGGGGCAAACACCGGGGAGCTGTTTTTT. Translating it yields CASSQELTGANTGELFF.

V usage is TRBV18 and J usage is TRBJ1-2; D call uncertain. This CDR3 comprises 13 residues. Deletions cut 5 bases from V and 0 bases from J, with 7 bases between. Germline lookup yields CDR1 KGHSH and CDR2 LQKENI. This CDR3 reads CASSADTNYGYTF. CDR3 in DNA: TGTGCCAGCTCAGCTGACACTAACTATGGCTACACCTTC.

The chain links TRBV6-6 to TRBJ2-3; TRBD2 aligns across 10 bases. CDR3 length: 16 residues. Trimming at V came to 6 bases and at J to 2 bases, leaving 8 bases not matched to a gene. The germline V gene has CDR1 MNHNY and CDR2 SVGAGI (reference sequence). CDR3 DNA: TGTGCCAGCAGACTTAGCGGGAGGCCCCTCACAGATACGCAGTATTTT. Its translation is CASRLSGRPLTDTQYF.

V gene TRBV2 combines with J gene TRBJ1-1; D ambiguous. Germline lookup yields CDR1 SNHLY and CDR2 FYNNEI. Trimming left V 7 bases short and J 4 bases short, with 7 bases between. The CDR3 has 11 amino acids. The CDR3 nucleotides are TGTGCCAGCAAAATCTTCACTGAAGCTTTCTTT. Its protein is CASKIFTEAFF.

This chain links TRBV5-1 with TRBJ2-3; 7 bases line up with TRBD1. Germline loops: CDR1 SGHRS, CDR2 YFSETQ. Trimming cost V 4 bases and J 0 bases; bases outside gene matches: 5. This CDR3 is 15 amino acids long. CDR3 region: CASSIGTVSTDTQYF. For the CDR3, the DNA is TGCGCCAGCAGCATAGGGACAGTTAGCACAGATACGCAGTATTTT.

The CDR3 sequence: CASSSFEGAAYEQYF. The CDR3 DNA sequence: TGTGCCAGCAGCTCGTTTGAAGGGGCCGCCTACGAGCAGTACTTC. The V gene is TRBV7-6, the J gene TRBJ2-7; a weak D match, TRBD1 (5 bases). Germline CDR1 is SGHVS and CDR2 is FNYEAQ. This CDR3 is 15 amino acids long. Between the trimmed V and J ends, which lost 4 bases and 2 bases, there was a span of 15 bases.

The CDR3 DNA is TGTGCCTGCCAGGTGGGACAGGGGTCCTACGAGCAGTACTTC. This sequence encodes CACQVGQGSYEQYF. The J gene is TRBJ2-5, the V gene TRBV10-3; 10 nucleotides line up with TRBD1. Judging by the DNA end, TRBJ2-7 fits better; the J call may be wrong. The germline CDR1 and CDR2 sequences are ENHRY and SYGVKD. This CDR3 has 14 amino acids.

The chain carries TRBV19 and TRBJ1-2, with 10 bases aligning to TRBD1. The V gene end was trimmed by 6 bases and the J gene end by 7 bases; junction bases not matched to a gene: 8. Germline CDR1 reads LNHDA; CDR2 reads SQIVND (reference sequence). The CDR3 is 14 residues long. In DNA form, the CDR3 reads TGTGCCAGTAGCCCGGACAGGGGGTTGACTGGCTACACCTTC. This sequence encodes CASSPDRGLTGYTF.

The chain joins TRBV10-3 to TRBJ1-1; TRBD1 agrees at 9 bases. The junction had 9 bases not matched to a gene; V was cut back by 3 bases and J by 4 bases. Germline CDR1 and CDR2: ENHRY and SYGVKD. The CDR3 contains 16 residues. The CDR3 DNA follows: TGTGCCATCAGTGAACCGGGACAGGGAGGGGGCACTGAAGCTTTCTTT. This encodes CAISEPGQGGGTEAFF.

This chain links TRBV5-4 with TRBJ2-3; 7 bases line up with TRBD2. The V gene end was trimmed by 4 bases and the J gene end by 5 bases; junction bases not matched to a gene: 7. Germline V CDR1 and CDR2: SGHNT, YYREEE (reference sequence). The CDR3 consists of 14 residues. CDR3 in DNA: TGTGCCAGCAGCCCTACCGGGGGGATAGATACGCAGTATTTT. Translation: CASSPTGGIDTQYF.

This chain uses TRBV5-1 with TRBJ2-5; TRBD1 might be the D (5 bases). This CDR3 is 15 amino acids long. Trimming stripped 3 bases from V and 4 bases from J, with 16 bases between. Germline V lookup: CDR1 SGHRS, CDR2 YFSETQ. CDR3 region: CASSSQGRVGETQYF. The CDR3, as DNA: TGCGCCAGCAGCTCGCAGGGTAGGGTTGGAGAGACCCAGTACTTC.

This chain joins TRBV19 and TRBJ2-2, with TRBD2 matching over 9 bases. Germline CDR1 and CDR2: LNHDA and SQIVND (reference sequence). This CDR3 is built from 17 residues. V shed 4 bases, J shed 4 bases, and the junction held 10 bases outside the gene matches. The CDR3 DNA sequence: TGTGCCAGTAGTACCATGAGCGGGGGGCCATTCACCGGGGAGCTGTTTTTT. Translation gives CASSTMSGGPFTGELFF. Full variable domain (rest looked up from reference TRBV19 and TRBJ2-2): DGGITQSPKYLFRKEGQNVTLSCEQNLNHDAMYWYRQDPGQGLRLIYYSQIVNDFQKGDIAEGYSVSREKKESFPLTVTSAQKNPTAFYLCASSTMSGGPFTGELFFGEGSRLTVL.

A remark on this clone: The junction differs from germline at one of its ends, possibly a read error. The chain has TRBV7-9 and TRBJ2-2; possibly TRBD1 for D (6 bases). From germline, CDR1 is SEHNR and CDR2 FQNEAQ (reference sequence). The length of the CDR3 is 18 residues. CDR3 DNA: TGTTCCAGCAGCTTAGTTGAGCCCCGACAGGTTAACACCGGGGAGCTGTTTTTT. The encoded protein is CSSSLVEPRQVNTGELFF.

CDR3 DNA: TGTGCCAGCAGCGGAGCCCGAAACACCATATATTTT. Protein: CASSGARNTIYF. The rearrangement joins TRBV28 to TRBJ1-3; the D is unclear. Germline CDR1 reads MDHEN; CDR2 reads SYDVKM. Trimming cost V 6 bases and J 5 bases, with 8 bases left between them. This CDR3 contains 12 residues.

The chain uses TRBV4-1 and TRBJ2-7; possibly TRBD2 for D (6 bases). The CDR3 is made up of 15 amino acids. V gave up 1 base and J gave up 1 base, with 11 bases separating them. Germline CDR1 and CDR2: MGHRA and YSYEKL. This chain's CDR3 is CASSQVSGPSYEQYF. CDR3 in DNA: TGCGCCAGCAGCCAAGTCAGCGGGCCTTCCTACGAGCAGTACTTC.

V gene TRBV9 combines with J gene TRBJ2-7; 13 bases map to TRBD2. This CDR3 has 17 residues. The V gene end was trimmed by 2 bases and the J gene end by 2 bases; junction bases not matched to a gene: 7. Germline V gene sequence: CDR1 SGDLS, CDR2 YYNGEE. CDR3 residues: CASSVGLAGPSPYEQYF. Written as DNA, the CDR3 is TGTGCCAGCAGCGTGGGACTAGCGGGGCCCTCTCCCTACGAGCAGTACTTC.

The chain combines TRBV4-1 with TRBJ1-2; D possibly corresponds to TRBD1 (6 bases). This CDR3 has 15 residues. Per germline, CDR1 MGHRA and CDR2 YSYEKL. The V gene lost 0 bases and the J gene lost 4 bases, with 12 bases spanning the gap. The CDR3 DNA reads TGCGCCAGCAGCCAAGAGCAGGGGCGGAGCTATGGCTACACCTTC. It is translated as CASSQEQGRSYGYTF.

The CDR3 loop is CASSLGLAGGPEQFF. CDR3 nucleotides: TGTGCCAGCAGCTTAGGGCTAGCGGGGGGGCCTGAGCAGTTCTTC. The rearrangement uses TRBV7-9 and TRBJ2-1, with 12 bases identical to TRBD2. Germline CDR1 SEHNR, CDR2 FQNEAQ (reference sequence). Germline trimming cut 1 base from V and 9 bases from J; bases unmatched to any gene: 4. The CDR3 is 15 amino acids.